One T cell receptor beta chain is described in this entry. The data were taken from a study of T-cell reconstitution after alpha-beta-depleted transplantation in children. The library targeted TCRbeta and was prepared with unique molecular identifiers. In TCRdb, the PCR reads were re-called with MiXCR into one record per CDR3 protein. This table holds a few hundred thousand distinct CDR3 sequences, around 9.6% found once. V dropped 4 bases and J dropped 6 bases, with 14 bases sitting between them. Germline CDR1 is SNHLY and CDR2 is FYNNEI. The CDR3 contains 14 residues. Sample: PBMCs from the stem cell graft donor, taken from the stem cell graft. The source of this sequence is a human donor who donated a stem cell graft to a child with acute lymphoblastic leukemia. The chain recombines TRBV2 with TRBJ2-3; D unclear. The CDR3: CASSASRPDDTQYF. The CDR3 DNA sequence: TGTGCCAGCAGTGCTAGTCGGCCAGATGATACGCAGTATTTT.